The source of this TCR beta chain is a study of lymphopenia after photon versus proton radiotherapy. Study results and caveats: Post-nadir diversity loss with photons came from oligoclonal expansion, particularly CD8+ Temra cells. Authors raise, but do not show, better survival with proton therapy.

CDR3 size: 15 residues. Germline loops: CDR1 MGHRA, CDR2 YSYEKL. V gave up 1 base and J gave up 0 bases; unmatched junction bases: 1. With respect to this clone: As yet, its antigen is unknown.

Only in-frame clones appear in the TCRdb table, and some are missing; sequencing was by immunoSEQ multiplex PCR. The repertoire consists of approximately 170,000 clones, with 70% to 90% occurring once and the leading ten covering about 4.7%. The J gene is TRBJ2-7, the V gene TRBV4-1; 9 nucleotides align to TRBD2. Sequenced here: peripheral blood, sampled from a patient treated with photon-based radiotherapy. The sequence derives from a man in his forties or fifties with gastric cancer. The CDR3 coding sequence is TGCGCCAGCAGCCAAGGTAGCGGGGGCTCCTACGAGCAGTACTTC. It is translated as CASSQGSGGSYEQYF.